Shown below are 18 T cell receptor beta chains from a single sample sequenced in a study of blood T cell repertoires in COVID-19. The data were produced by immunoSEQ multiplex PCR, yet TCRdb's version contains in-frame clones alone and is incomplete. The table includes a few hundred thousand clones, roughly 88% detected once. Sequenced material: peripheral blood. These TCRs come from a woman aged 30 to 39 with acute or convalescent COVID-19.

The chain is built from TRBV5-4 and TRBJ2-1; D is possibly TRBD2 (7 bases). Germline CDR1 and CDR2: SGHNT and YYREEE (reference sequence). The CDR3 length is 15 residues. This CDR3 is CATGGGGRSPNEQFF. CDR3 DNA sequence: TGTGCTACCGGAGGGGGAGGGAGGTCCCCTAATGAGCAGTTCTTC.

The gene calls are TRBV19 and TRBJ2-1, with 10 bases lining up with TRBD2. CDR3 length: 16 residues. J gave up 0 bases and V 4 bases, and 3 bases lay outside the gene matches. CDR1 is LNHDA and CDR2 is SQIVND in the germline V gene (reference sequence). For the CDR3, the DNA is TGTGCCAGTAGTACAGGACTAGCGGACTCCTACAATGAGCAGTTCTTC. Amino acids: CASSTGLADSYNEQFF.

This chain connects TRBV27 to TRBJ1-2; TRBD1 might be the D (5 bases). Germline CDR1 MNHEY, CDR2 SMNVEV (reference sequence). V gave up 6 bases and J gave up 8 bases, with 16 bases separating them. The CDR3 length is 13 residues. The chain's CDR3 is CASRSGLAFGYTF. The CDR3 region has the DNA TGTGCCAGCAGGTCAGGGTTGGCGTTCGGCTACACCTTC.

The chain joins TRBV9 to TRBJ2-1; 7 bases align to TRBD2. The CDR3 is 18 amino acids. Germline CDR1 reads SGDLS; CDR2 reads YYNGEE. Trimming took 4 bases from V and 0 from J; bases not matched to a gene: 13. The CDR3 region is CASSPSAMGRDSYNEQFF. The CDR3 DNA sequence: TGTGCCAGCAGCCCTAGCGCAATGGGGAGGGACTCCTACAATGAGCAGTTCTTC.

The chain recombines TRBV6-2 or TRBV6-3 with TRBJ2-2; 9 bases align to TRBD1. The CDR3 sequence is 18 residues long. Trimming removed 0 bases from V and 5 bases from J; junction bases left unmatched: 10. Per germline, CDR1 MNHEY and CDR2 SVGEGT. Here the CDR3 reads CASSYSNEGQGWTGELFF. The CDR3 DNA reads as TGTGCCAGCAGTTACTCGAACGAGGGACAGGGCTGGACCGGGGAGCTGTTTTTT.

The rearrangement uses TRBV7-9 and TRBJ2-7; possibly TRBD1 for D (6 bases). Deletions cut 0 bases from V and 0 bases from J, with 18 bases between. CDR3 length equals 18 residues. Germline loops: CDR1 SEHNR, CDR2 FQNEAQ (reference sequence). The CDR3 is CASSLAGQHSQLSYEQYF. In nucleotides, the CDR3 is TGTGCCAGCAGCTTAGCTGGACAGCACTCCCAACTCTCCTACGAGCAGTACTTC.

The chain couples TRBV5-4 to TRBJ2-3, with 9 bases fitting TRBD2. With V trimmed by 3 bases and J by 0 bases, 5 bases remained unmatched. The CDR3 consists of 16 residues. CDR1 and CDR2 (germline): SGHNT, YYREEE (reference sequence). CDR3 sequence reads: CASSSWTSASTDTQYF. The CDR3 DNA follows: TGTGCCAGCAGCTCCTGGACTAGCGCTAGCACAGATACGCAGTATTTT.

The V and J genes are TRBV3-1 (or the pseudogene TRBV3-2) and TRBJ2-2; D ambiguous. The V gene's germline CDR1 is LGHDT and CDR2 YNNKEL (reference sequence). Trimming left V 1 base short and J 6 bases short, with 3 bases between. The CDR3 consists of 12 residues. The DNA for the CDR3 is TGTGCCAGCAGCCAAGCGGCCGGGGAGCTGTTTTTT. This sequence encodes CASSQAAGELFF.

This chain joins TRBV5-6 and TRBJ2-2; TRBD1 matches at 8 bases. This CDR3 is 12 amino acids long. After removal of 1 base from V and 15 bases from J, the junction contained 5 bases not matched to a gene. The germline V gene encodes CDR1 SGHDT and CDR2 YYEEEE. The CDR3 DNA follows: TGTGCCAGCAGCTTGATGGACAGGGAAATGTTTTTT. Translation: CASSLMDREMFF.

The genes are TRBV6-5 and TRBJ1-4; D may be TRBD1 (5 bases). The CDR3 loop spans 16 amino acids. V lost 0 bases to trimming and J lost 7 bases, with 15 bases between them. Germline V gene sequence: CDR1 MNHEY, CDR2 SVGAGI. CDR3 nucleotides: TGTGCCAGCAGTTACTCGAGGTCCCGGAGGGGTGAAAAACTGTTTTTT. Translation: CASSYSRSRRGEKLFF.

The CDR3 DNA is TGTGCCAGCACCCCGGGGACTTTATACTCTGGAAACACCATATATTTT. Translated, it gives CASTPGTLYSGNTIYF. The chain joins TRBV28 to TRBJ1-3, with a possible D match to TRBD1 (5 bases). The CDR3 sequence is 16 residues long. The germline V gene has CDR1 MDHEN and CDR2 SYDVKM. The ends were cut back, 7 bases at V and 0 bases at J, with 16 bases in the middle.

The V gene is TRBV3-1 (or the pseudogene TRBV3-2), the J gene TRBJ2-5; no clear D gene. Germline V lookup: CDR1 LGHDT, CDR2 YNNKEL (reference sequence). Trimming removed 2 bases from V and 0 bases from J, with 10 bases in between. The CDR3 extends over 15 amino acids. The CDR3 DNA is TGTGCCAGCAGCCAAACGACTTCGTACCAAGAGACCCAGTACTTC. It translates to CASSQTTSYQETQYF.

The rearrangement links TRBV6-5 to TRBJ1-1, with 7 nucleotides matching TRBD1. The J segment lost 1 base and the V segment lost 6 bases, leaving 8 bases of the junction unmatched. The germline V gene encodes CDR1 MNHEY and CDR2 SVGAGI. The CDR3 has 15 residues. The CDR3 loop reads CASRSTGTANTEAFF. Here the CDR3 DNA reads TGTGCCAGCAGATCAACCGGGACAGCGAACACTGAAGCTTTCTTT.

This clone was counted once. The chain employs TRBV5-8 and TRBJ1-1; D remains unclear. The CDR3 has 15 residues. Germline V CDR1 and CDR2: SGHTS, YDEGEE. Trimming pared 0 bases from V and 2 bases from J, leaving 11 bases between. The CDR3, as DNA: TGTGCCAGCAGCTTGGGCGTTCAGGTAAACACTGAAGCTTTCTTT. It codes for CASSLGVQVNTEAFF.

V is TRBV19 and J is TRBJ1-3; D is perhaps TRBD1 (5 bases). Germline V CDR1 and CDR2: LNHDA, SQIVND (reference sequence). V was clipped by 4 bases and J by 0 bases, with 10 bases between them. The CDR3 is made up of 15 amino acids. For the CDR3, the DNA is TGTGCCAGTAGTAGGCGGGGGAACTCTGGAAACACCATATATTTT. This sequence encodes CASSRRGNSGNTIYF.

This sequence joins TRBV7-2 and TRBJ2-3, with D possibly being TRBD1 (5 bases). V was cut by 5 bases and J by 3 bases, with 9 bases left in between. The CDR3 has 13 residues. Germline CDR1 reads SGHTA; CDR2 reads FQGNSA. The CDR3 protein is CASSTQGTDTQYF. The CDR3 DNA sequence: TGTGCCAGCAGCACTCAGGGAACAGATACGCAGTATTTT.

V and J are TRBV30 and TRBJ2-5; no clear D. The CDR3 loop spans 12 amino acids. Trimming took off 1 base at V and 0 bases at J, with 3 bases between the two ends. Germline V gene lookup returns CDR1 GTSNPN and CDR2 SVGIG (reference sequence). The CDR3 protein is CAWSDYQETQYF. CDR3 sequence (DNA): TGTGCCTGGAGTGACTACCAAGAGACCCAGTACTTC.

V is TRBV7-8 and J is TRBJ2-1; TRBD1 is a possible D gene (5 bases). The CDR3 runs 13 residues. The germline CDR1 and CDR2 sequences are SGHVS and FQNEAQ. The V end was cut by 7 bases, the J end by 15 bases, with 22 bases between. CDR3 sequence: CASTDSLLGVGFF. CDR3 coding DNA: TGTGCCAGCACCGACAGCTTATTAGGGGTGGGGTTCTTC.